This passage covers 18 T cell receptor beta chains from one sample sequenced in a study of shared clonotypes between healthy human individuals. Method: immunoSEQ multiplex PCR; TCRdb's copy keeps in-frame clones and lacks some. This table has 2 million to 3 million clones, 93% appearing once. The sample comprised naive CD4+ T cells from PBMCs. The sample's subset: CD45RA+ positively selected. All receptors derive from a man aged 18 to 35 in good health. Some clones in this sample may be carry-over from other donors' samples.

The chain employs TRBV7-3 and TRBJ1-2, with D possibly being TRBD1 (6 bases). The CDR3 has 16 amino acids. Germline CDR1 is SGHTA and CDR2 is FQGTGA. V was trimmed by 2 bases and J by 4 bases, leaving 17 bases between them. The CDR3 DNA sequence: TGTGCCAGCAGCTTACGGGGTGCAGGGGTCCGCTATGGCTACACCTTC. Translated: CASSLRGAGVRYGYTF.

The V gene is TRBV21-1, the J gene TRBJ2-1; no check of the table's D call, TRBD1, against the DNA was made. TRBV21-1 is reported as a pseudogene. This CDR3 region has 15 residues. The CDR3 sequence: CASSEPGISYNEQFF. The CDR3 region has the DNA TGTGCCAGCAGTGAACCAGGGATTTCCTACAATGAGCAGTTCTTC.

The rearrangement uses TRBV5-4 and TRBJ2-3, with 7 bases identical to TRBD2. CDR3 length: 16 amino acids. V was pared by 6 bases and J by 4 bases, with 14 bases of the junction left unmatched. The germline gives CDR1 SGHNT, CDR2 YYREEE (reference sequence). Here the CDR3 reads CASTEPPGGSPDTQYF. CDR3 nucleotide sequence: TGTGCCAGCACGGAGCCCCCGGGGGGTTCCCCAGATACGCAGTATTTT.

The CDR3 sequence: CASSLEQAGDFEAFF. CDR3 bases: TGTGCCAGCAGCTTAGAGCAGGCTGGAGATTTTGAAGCTTTCTTT. The J gene is TRBJ1-1, the V gene TRBV7-8, with unresolved D. Trimming took off 1 base at V and 7 bases at J, with 16 bases between the two ends. Looked up from germline, CDR1 is SGHVS and CDR2 is FQNEAQ. This CDR3 has 15 residues.

The gene calls are TRBV5-5 and TRBJ2-3; 9 bases agree with TRBD2. The CDR3 loop spans 16 amino acids. Looked up from germline, CDR1 is SGHKS and CDR2 is YYEKEE (reference sequence). V lost 1 base to trimming and J lost 2 bases; unmatched junction nucleotides: 5. The CDR3 loop is CASSLIAGVPTDTQYF. CDR3 sequence (DNA): TGTGCCAGCAGCTTGATAGCGGGAGTCCCCACAGATACGCAGTATTTT.

The V gene is TRBV19, the J gene TRBJ2-2; 12 positions agree with TRBD1. The length of the CDR3 is 16 residues. After removal of 7 bases from V and 5 bases from J, the junction contained 8 bases not matched to a gene. CDR1 and CDR2 from the germline V gene are LNHDA and SQIVND (reference sequence). CDR3 DNA: TGTGCCAGTACTCGGGACAGGGGGCGCAGGACCGGGGAGCTGTTTTTT. It translates to CASTRDRGRRTGELFF.

This clone was picked up one time. The chain has TRBV5-4 and TRBJ2-1, with TRBD2 matching 12 bases. In germline, CDR1 is SGHNT, CDR2 YYREEE (reference sequence). The CDR3 is 15 amino acids. V gave up 5 bases and J gave up 8 bases; unmatched junction bases: 8. The CDR3 DNA reads as TGTGCCAGCAGTACGTCTAGCGGGAGGGCTTATGAGCAGTTCTTC. Protein sequence: CASSTSSGRAYEQFF.

The chain joins TRBV28 to TRBJ1-4; D gene ambiguous. This CDR3 is built from 18 residues. Trimming pared 2 bases from V and 4 bases from J, leaving 20 bases between. CDR1 and CDR2 (germline): MDHEN, SYDVKM. CDR3 sequence reads: CASSLGERSVLGNEKLFF. CDR3 nucleotide sequence: TGTGCCAGCAGTTTAGGGGAAAGGTCGGTCCTTGGTAATGAAAAACTGTTTTTT.

This chain joins TRBV18 and TRBJ2-7; 7 positions match TRBD1. Germline CDR1 KGHSH, CDR2 LQKENI. The CDR3 runs to 16 residues. V was clipped by 3 bases and J by 11 bases; unmatched bases: 19. The CDR3 DNA sequence: TGTGCCAGCTCACCTACTACAGGGGCCCCCTCGACGAGCAAGTACTTC. It codes for CASSPTTGAPSTSKYF. Complete variable domain (other parts from reference TRBV18 and TRBJ2-7): NAGVMQNPRHLVRRRGQEARLRCSPMKGHSHVYWYRQLPEEGLKFMVYLQKENIIDESGMPKERFSAEFPKEGPSILRIQQVVRGDSAAYFCASSPTTGAPSTSKYFGPGTRLTVT.

The chain couples TRBV29-1 to TRBJ1-4; D is unresolved. Germline V gives CDR1 SQVTM, CDR2 ANQGSEA. V gave up 5 bases and J gave up 7 bases, with 14 bases separating them. The CDR3 contains 13 residues. The CDR3 reads CSVRGSLLEKLFF. The CDR3 DNA sequence: TGCAGCGTTCGTGGCAGCCTGCTTGAAAAACTGTTTTTT.

This chain connects TRBV5-1 to TRBJ2-3; tentatively, D is TRBD2 (5 bases). V lost 2 bases and J 2 bases, leaving 12 bases between the germline ends. The CDR3 has 15 residues. Germline CDR1 SGHRS, CDR2 YFSETQ. The CDR3 protein is CASSFRVRDTDTQYF. CDR3 DNA: TGCGCCAGCAGCTTCAGAGTTCGGGACACAGATACGCAGTATTTT.

With regard to this clone: This sample includes further DNA sequences coding for the same CDR3. The J gene is TRBJ1-1, the V gene TRBV29-1; a weak D match, TRBD1 (5 bases). V was clipped by 0 bases and J by 2 bases, with 10 bases between them. Germline V CDR1 and CDR2: SQVTM, ANQGSEA. CDR3 length: 14 residues. The CDR3 region is CSVEEAGRNTEAFF. In DNA, the CDR3 is TGCAGCGTTGAAGAAGCGGGACGAAACACTGAAGCTTTCTTT.

The rearrangement uses TRBV2 and TRBJ1-5, with D possibly being TRBD1 (5 bases). This CDR3 is 14 amino acids long. Germline-derived CDR1 and CDR2 are SNHLY and FYNNEI. V was cut by 7 bases and J by 6 bases, with 16 bases left in between. CDR3 residues: CASMGQGERQPQHF. DNA for the CDR3: TGTGCCAGCATGGGTCAGGGCGAGCGTCAGCCCCAGCATTTT.

The gene calls are TRBV5-4 and TRBJ2-1; 13 bases align to TRBD2. The V segment lost 5 bases and the J segment 0 bases; nucleotides outside the gene matches: 8. Looked up from germline, CDR1 is SGHNT and CDR2 is YYREEE (reference sequence). The CDR3 is made up of 18 amino acids. The CDR3, as DNA: TGTGCCAGCAGACAAGGACTAGCGGGAGTTTCCTCCTACAATGAGCAGTTCTTC. Residues: CASRQGLAGVSSYNEQFF. The full variable domain, its missing parts supplied by reference TRBV5-4 and TRBJ2-1, is ETGVTQSPTHLIKTRGQQVTLRCSSQSGHNTVSWYQQALGQGPQFIFQYYREEENGRGNFPPRFSGLQFPNYSSELNVNALELDDSALYLCASRQGLAGVSSYNEQFFGPGTRLTVL.

The chain links TRBV7-3 to TRBJ2-2; D gene unclear. The ends were cut back, 6 bases at V and 2 bases at J, with 19 bases in the middle. Germline CDR1 reads SGHTA; CDR2 reads FQGTGA. The CDR3 extends over 17 amino acids. In DNA form, the CDR3 reads TGTGCCAGCAGTTCCCGGTCCCTAACCGCTAACACCGGGGAGCTGTTTTTT. Translated, it gives CASSSRSLTANTGELFF. The full variable domain, rest sourced from reference TRBV7-3 and TRBJ2-2, is GAGVSQTPSNKVTEKGKYVELRCDPISGHTALYWYRQSLGQGPEFLIYFQGTGAADDSGLPNDRFFAVRPEGSVSTLKIQRTERGDSAVYLCASSSRSLTANTGELFFGEGSRLTVL.

As DNA, the CDR3 is TGTGCCAGCAGCTTGGACAGGGCTGGGAATGAAAAACTGTTTTTT. Protein product: CASSLDRAGNEKLFF. The chain recombines TRBV5-5 with TRBJ1-4; weak D call: TRBD1 (6 bases). The V and J ends lost 0 bases and 5 bases respectively, with 11 bases between them. CDR3 length equals 15 residues. Germline assignment: CDR1 SGHKS and CDR2 YYEKEE (reference sequence).

This clone has a single count. CDR3 DNA: TGCGCCAGCAGCTTGCCAGCGGGAGCAGGAGAGACCCAGTACTTC. Translation gives CASSLPAGAGETQYF. The chain has TRBV5-1 and TRBJ2-5, with 8 nucleotides matching TRBD2. The CDR3 runs to 15 residues. Germline CDR1 SGHRS, CDR2 YFSETQ. Germline trimming cut 1 base from V and 4 bases from J; bases unmatched to any gene: 6.

The CDR3 protein is CASSRLGSPLHF. The DNA of the CDR3 is TGTGCCAGCAGTCGACTCGGTTCACCCCTCCACTTT. J is TRBJ1-6 and V is TRBV6-6; D call uncertain. The CDR3 sequence is 12 residues long. Germline CDR1 MNHNY, CDR2 SVGAGI (reference sequence). V was pared by 5 bases and J by 9 bases, with 8 bases between.